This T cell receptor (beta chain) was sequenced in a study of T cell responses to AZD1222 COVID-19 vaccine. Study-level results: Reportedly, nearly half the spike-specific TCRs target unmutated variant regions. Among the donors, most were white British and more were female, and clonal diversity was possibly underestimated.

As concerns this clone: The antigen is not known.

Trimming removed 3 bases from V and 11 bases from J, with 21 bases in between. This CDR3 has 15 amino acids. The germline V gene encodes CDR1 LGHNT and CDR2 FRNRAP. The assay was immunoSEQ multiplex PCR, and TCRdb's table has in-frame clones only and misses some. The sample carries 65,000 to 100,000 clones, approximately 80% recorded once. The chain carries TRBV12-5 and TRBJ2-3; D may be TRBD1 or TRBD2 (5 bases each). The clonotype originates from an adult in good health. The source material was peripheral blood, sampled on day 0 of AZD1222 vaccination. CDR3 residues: CASGFGYGTQNMQYF. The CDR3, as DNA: TGTGCTAGTGGTTTTGGATACGGGACCCAGAACATGCAGTATTTT.